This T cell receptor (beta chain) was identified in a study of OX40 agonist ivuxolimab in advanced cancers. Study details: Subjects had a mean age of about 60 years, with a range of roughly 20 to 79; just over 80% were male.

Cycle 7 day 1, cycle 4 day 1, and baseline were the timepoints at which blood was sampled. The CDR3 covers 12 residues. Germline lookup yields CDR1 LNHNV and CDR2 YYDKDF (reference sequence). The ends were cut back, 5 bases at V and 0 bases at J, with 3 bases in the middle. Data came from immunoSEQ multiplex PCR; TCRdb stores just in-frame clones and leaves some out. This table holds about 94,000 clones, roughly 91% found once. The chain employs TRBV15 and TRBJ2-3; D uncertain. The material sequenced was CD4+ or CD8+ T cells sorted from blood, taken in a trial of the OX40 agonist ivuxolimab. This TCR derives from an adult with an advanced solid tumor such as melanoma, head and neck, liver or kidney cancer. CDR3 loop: CATSASTDTQYF. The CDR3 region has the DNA TGTGCCACCAGCGCTAGCACAGATACGCAGTATTTT.